These 15 T cell receptor beta chains were sequenced from one sample in a study of blood T cell repertoires in COVID-19. Profiled with immunoSEQ multiplex PCR; TCRdb holds only in-frame clones, not every one. The sample yields 65,000 to 80,000 clones, over 70% seen once. The sequencing sample was made of peripheral blood. The receptors shown here come from a man between 50 and 59 years old with active COVID-19.

The chain links TRBV29-1 to TRBJ2-3, with TRBD2 identical over 12 bases. Germline trimming cut 0 bases from V and 0 bases from J; bases unmatched to any gene: 1. The germline CDR1 and CDR2 sequences are SQVTM and ANQGSEA. This CDR3 contains 16 residues. The CDR3 reads CSVEDGTSGSTDTQYF. DNA for the CDR3: TGCAGCGTTGAAGATGGGACTAGCGGGAGCACAGATACGCAGTATTTT.

This rearrangement joins TRBV6-4 to TRBJ1-4; 10 bases agree with TRBD1. Trimming removed 4 bases from V and 8 bases from J; junction bases left unmatched: 4. CDR3 length: 14 amino acids. The V gene's germline CDR1 is MRHNA and CDR2 SNTAGT. The CDR3 DNA follows: TGTGCCAGCAGTGGACAGGGGGCCTGGGAAAAACTGTTTTTT. Its translation is CASSGQGAWEKLFF.

This chain connects TRBV5-4 to TRBJ2-3; 8 positions agree with TRBD2. The CDR3 totals 14 residues. In germline, CDR1 is SGHNT, CDR2 YYREEE (reference sequence). After removal of 10 bases from V and 3 bases from J, the junction contained 10 bases not matched to a gene. For the CDR3, the DNA is TGTGCCCAGACGTCCCGGGGGGGTACAGATACGCAGTATTTT. Translated, it gives CAQTSRGGTDTQYF.

Written as DNA, the CDR3 is TGTGCCAGCAGAGCTGCGGGCGGGGACCATTCACCCCTCCACTTT. Translation: CASRAAGGDHSPLHF. The rearrangement uses TRBV6-5 and TRBJ1-6; a weak D match, TRBD1 (5 bases). The ends were cut back, 6 bases at V and 8 bases at J, with 17 bases in the middle. The CDR3 consists of 15 residues. From germline, CDR1 is MNHEY and CDR2 SVGAGI.

The rearrangement joins TRBV3-1 (or the pseudogene TRBV3-2) to TRBJ1-2; D gene unclear. Germline V gives CDR1 LGHDT, CDR2 YNNKEL (reference sequence). The V end was cut by 1 base, the J end by 2 bases, with 11 bases between. The CDR3 runs to 15 residues. This chain's CDR3 is CASSQGIGTNYGYTF. In DNA, the CDR3 is TGTGCCAGCAGCCAAGGCATCGGTACCAACTATGGCTACACCTTC.

For the CDR3, the DNA is TGTGCCAGTAGTAGCCGGGTCGCGAACTCCTACGAGCAGTACTTC. It encodes CASSSRVANSYEQYF. This sequence joins TRBV19 and TRBJ2-7; D unresolved. CDR3 length: 15 amino acids. CDR1 is LNHDA, CDR2 SQIVND, per germline (reference sequence). Trimming removed 4 bases at V and 0 bases at J, with 13 bases between.

This rearrangement joins TRBV9 to TRBJ1-1; no reliable D call. The CDR3 runs 14 residues. The V end lost 2 bases, the J end lost 4 bases, and 12 bases lay between the germline ends. The germline gives CDR1 SGDLS, CDR2 YYNGEE. The CDR3 spells CASSVGGESTEAFF. CDR3 coding DNA: TGTGCCAGCAGCGTGGGCGGGGAGAGCACTGAAGCTTTCTTT.

This clone came up once. The DNA of the CDR3 is TGTGCCAGCACTTGGGACAGCCAAGAGACCCAGTACTTC. Residues: CASTWDSQETQYF. This sequence joins TRBV7-9 and TRBJ2-5; TRBD1 aligns across 7 bases. Germline V CDR1 and CDR2: SEHNR, FQNEAQ (reference sequence). V lost 7 bases, J lost 1 base, and 3 bases stayed unmatched. The CDR3 is made up of 13 amino acids. Full variable domain (outside the CDR3, taken from reference TRBV7-9 and TRBJ2-5): DTGVSQNPRHKITKRGQNVTFRCDPISEHNRLYWYRQTLGQGPEFLTYFQNEAQLEKSRLLSDRFSAERPKGSFSTLEIQRTEQGDSAMYLCASTWDSQETQYFGPGTRLLVL.

The J gene is TRBJ2-7, the V gene TRBV6-5; D might be TRBD1 (5 bases). The CDR3 has 12 residues. CDR1 MNHEY and CDR2 SVGAGI come from the germline V gene. V was clipped by 5 bases and J by 6 bases, with 11 bases between them. The CDR3 DNA is TGTGCCAGCAGTAAGGACATCGGCGAGCAGTACTTC. This translates into CASSKDIGEQYF.

The gene calls are TRBV7-3 and TRBJ1-1, with 9 bases identical to TRBD1. The CDR3 is 15 amino acids. With V trimmed by 4 bases and J by 4 bases, 7 bases remained unmatched. CDR1 and CDR2 (germline): SGHTA, FQGTGA. The chain's CDR3 is CASSSGQGRSTEAFF. The CDR3 bases are TGTGCCAGCAGCTCCGGACAGGGGCGGTCCACTGAAGCTTTCTTT.

This chain links TRBV30 with TRBJ2-5, with unresolved D. The germline V gene encodes CDR1 GTSNPN and CDR2 SVGIG (reference sequence). Deletions cut 2 bases from V and 0 bases from J, with 4 bases between. This CDR3 is built from 12 residues. CDR3 region: CAWSQYQETQYF. The CDR3 DNA is TGTGCCTGGAGTCAGTACCAAGAGACCCAGTACTTC.

The rearrangement uses TRBV28 and TRBJ1-1; D is perhaps TRBD1 (5 bases). The ends were cut back, 11 bases at V and 5 bases at J, with 15 bases in the middle. The germline V gene encodes CDR1 MDHEN and CDR2 SYDVKM. The CDR3 contains 12 residues. The CDR3 here is CAASIRVTEAFF. The CDR3 DNA is TGTGCCGCGTCGATCAGGGTGACTGAAGCTTTCTTT.

The chain couples TRBV4-3 to TRBJ2-7; 9 nucleotides match TRBD1. Trimming removed 1 base from V and 2 bases from J; junction bases left unmatched: 6. CDR1 and CDR2 from the germline V gene are LGHNA and YSLEER. The CDR3 totals 16 residues. Written as DNA, the CDR3 is TGCGCCAGCAGCCAAGGCCTTCGACAGGGGGCCTACGAGCAGTACTTC. It yields the protein CASSQGLRQGAYEQYF.

The chain carries TRBV2 and TRBJ1-5, with 9 bases that match TRBD1. The J segment lost 5 bases and the V segment lost 6 bases, leaving 5 bases of the junction unmatched. CDR1 and CDR2 from the germline V gene are SNHLY and FYNNEI. The CDR3 is 14 residues long. CDR3 nucleotides: TGTGCCAGCAGGGGAGGGACAGGGTATCAGCCCCAGCATTTT. Translating gives CASRGGTGYQPQHF.

The CDR3 loop is CASSGGGGGYTGELFF. DNA of the CDR3: TGCGCCAGCAGCGGAGGAGGGGGCGGATACACCGGGGAGCTGTTTTTT. This rearrangement joins TRBV4-1 to TRBJ2-2, with D possibly TRBD1 on 7 matching bases. Trimming pared 5 bases from V and 3 bases from J, leaving 16 bases between. This CDR3 is built from 16 residues. Germline V gene lookup returns CDR1 MGHRA and CDR2 YSYEKL.